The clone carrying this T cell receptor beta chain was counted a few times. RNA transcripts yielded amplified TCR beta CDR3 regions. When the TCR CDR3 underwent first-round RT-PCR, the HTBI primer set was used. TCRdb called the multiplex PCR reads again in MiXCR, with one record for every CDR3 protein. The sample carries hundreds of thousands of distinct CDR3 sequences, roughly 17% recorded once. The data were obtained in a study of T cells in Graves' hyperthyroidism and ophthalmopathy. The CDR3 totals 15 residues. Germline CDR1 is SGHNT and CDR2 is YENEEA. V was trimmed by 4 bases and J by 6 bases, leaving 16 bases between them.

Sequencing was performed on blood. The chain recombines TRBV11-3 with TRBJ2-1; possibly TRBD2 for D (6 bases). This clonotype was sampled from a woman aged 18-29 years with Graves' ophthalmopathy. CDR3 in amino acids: CASSSAGSIINEQFF. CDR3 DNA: TGTGCCAGCAGCTCTGCGGGGTCAATCATCAATGAGCAGTTCTTC.